The clone carrying this T cell receptor beta chain was counted between two and nine times. This CDR3 has 15 amino acids. Germline values: CDR1 SGHTA, CDR2 FQGNSA. Trimming removed 4 bases at V and 2 bases at J, with 12 bases between. These data come from a study of cytomegalovirus exposure and HLA in healthy donors. PCR involved 60 Vbeta and 13 Jbeta primers. Libraries were prepared by immunoSEQ multiplex PCR; TCRdb keeps only in-frame clonotypes and omits some of them. Of some 180,000 clones listed, under 9.5% are singletons. This rearrangement joins TRBV7-2 to TRBJ2-1; D might be TRBD2 (6 bases). Input material: PBMCs. The TCR was taken from a young woman in good health and CMV-seropositive. CDR3 DNA: TGTGCCAGCAGCTCAACTTCTAGCGCCTACAATGAGCAGTTCTTC. Encoded protein: CASSSTSSAYNEQFF.